Sequencing of this T cell receptor beta chain was carried out in a study of blood T cell repertoires in COVID-19. Study in general: Sites across the United States, Italy and Spain contributed samples from acute and convalescent COVID-19. Sources were T cells, B-cell-depleted T cells, or PBMCs; the material itself was cDNA or gDNA.

Individuals drawn from around 24 US areas were about 18 to 90 years old. For recovered donors of Cohort 3, there were two negative PCRs, clearance, or symptom resolution. This CDR3 has 20 residues. Per the germline V gene, CDR1 is KGHSH and CDR2 is LQKENI. The ends lost 0 bases at V and 6 bases at J; junction bases unmatched: 16. Some clones are missing from TCRdb's copy, which holds only in-frame ones; the method was immunoSEQ multiplex PCR. This sample has hundreds of thousands of clones, with around 91% found just once. This clone has a single count. The gene calls are TRBV18 and TRBJ2-1; 11 bases line up with TRBD2. This receptor was taken from a woman between 40 and 55 years old who had recovered from COVID-19. Sequenced sample: PBMCs or T cells enriched from blood (not recorded which). As DNA, the CDR3 is TGTGCCAGCTCACCACCGTTCCTAGCGGGAGGAGGGCTTGGTGTCAATGAGCAGTTCTTC. Translating it yields CASSPPFLAGGGLGVNEQFF.